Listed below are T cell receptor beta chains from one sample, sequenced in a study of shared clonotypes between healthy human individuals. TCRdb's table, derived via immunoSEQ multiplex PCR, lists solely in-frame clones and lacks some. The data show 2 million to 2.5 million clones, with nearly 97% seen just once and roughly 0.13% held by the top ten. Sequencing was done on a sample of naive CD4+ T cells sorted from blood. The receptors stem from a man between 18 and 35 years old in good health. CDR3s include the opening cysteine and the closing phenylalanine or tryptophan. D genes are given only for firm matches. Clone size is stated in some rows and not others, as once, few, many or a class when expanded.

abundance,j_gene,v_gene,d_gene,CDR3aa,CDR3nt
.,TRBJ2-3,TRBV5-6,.,CASSPLWRDHEDTQYF,TGTGCCAGCAGCCCCTTATGGAGGGACCATGAAGATACGCAGTATTTT
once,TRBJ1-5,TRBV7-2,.,CASSTLGEPQHF,TGTGCCAGCAGCACCCTGGGAGAGCCCCAGCATTTT
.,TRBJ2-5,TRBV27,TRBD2,CARSGTKAQETQYF,TGTGCCAGGAGTGGGACTAAAGCTCAAGAGACCCAGTACTTC
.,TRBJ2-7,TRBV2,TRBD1,CASSQTGTAPGVEQYF,TGTGCCAGCAGTCAGACAGGGACAGCCCCAGGAGTCGAGCAGTACTTC
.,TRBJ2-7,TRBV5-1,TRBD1,CASQPPGQGYEQYF,TGCGCCAGCCAGCCACCGGGACAGGGTTACGAGCAGTACTTC
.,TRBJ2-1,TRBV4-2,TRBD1,CASSQETGAGEQFF,TGTGCCAGCAGCCAAGAAACAGGGGCAGGAGAGCAGTTCTTC
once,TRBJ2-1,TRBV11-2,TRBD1,CASSFGQGYNEQFF,TGTGCCAGCAGCTTTGGACAGGGTTACAATGAGCAGTTCTTC
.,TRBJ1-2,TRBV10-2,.,CASSPQGNYGYTF,TGCGCCAGCAGTCCCCAGGGTAACTATGGCTACACCTTC
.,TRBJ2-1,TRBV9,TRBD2,CASSPQLAGGPNEQFF,TGTGCCAGCAGCCCCCAGCTAGCGGGAGGGCCCAATGAGCAGTTCTTC
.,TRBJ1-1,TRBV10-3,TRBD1,CAISPRGTGVWGTEAFF,TGTGCCATCAGCCCCCGGGGGACAGGGGTTTGGGGCACTGAAGCTTTCTTT
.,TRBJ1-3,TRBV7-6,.,CASSLGQAGNTIYF,TGTGCCAGCAGCTTAGGGCAGGCTGGAAACACCATATATTTT
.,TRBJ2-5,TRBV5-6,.,CASTHRGTQYF,TGTGCCAGCACCCATCGGGGGACCCAGTACTTC
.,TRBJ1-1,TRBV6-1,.,CASSELLGRGNTEAFF,TGTGCCAGCAGTGAACTGTTGGGCAGGGGGAACACTGAAGCTTTCTTT
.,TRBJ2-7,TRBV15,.,CATSRGVAETYEQYF,TGTGCCACCAGCAGAGGGGTAGCGGAAACCTACGAGCAGTACTTC
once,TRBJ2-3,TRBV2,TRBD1,CASRADRVLTTTSTDTQYF,TGTGCCAGCAGAGCGGACAGGGTTCTTACAACGACTAGCACAGATACGCAGTATTTT
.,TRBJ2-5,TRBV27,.,CASSVVGPQETQYF,TGTGCCAGCAGTGTGGTAGGGCCTCAAGAGACCCAGTACTTC
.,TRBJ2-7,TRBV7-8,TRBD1,CASSVQTGATYEQYF,TGTGCCAGCAGCGTTCAGACAGGGGCTACCTACGAGCAGTACTTC
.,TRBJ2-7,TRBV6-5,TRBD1,CASSYSGQGIYEQYF,TGTGCCAGCAGTTACTCCGGACAGGGGATCTACGAGCAGTACTTC
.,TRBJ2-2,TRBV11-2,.,CASSLNGEGANTGELFF,TGTGCCAGCAGCTTAAATGGGGAAGGTGCGAACACCGGGGAGCTGTTTTTT
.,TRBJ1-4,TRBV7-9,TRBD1,CASSTQGQSNEKLFF,TGTGCCAGCAGCACACAGGGACAGTCTAATGAAAAACTGTTTTTT
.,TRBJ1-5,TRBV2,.,CASDSYKYSNQPQHF,TGTGCCAGCGACAGCTACAAATATAGCAATCAGCCCCAGCATTTT
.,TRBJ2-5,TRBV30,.,CAWTGGWETQYF,TGTGCCTGGACCGGGGGCTGGGAGACCCAGTACTTC
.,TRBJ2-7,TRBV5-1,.,CASRGAGDYEQYF,TGCGCCAGCAGGGGGGCAGGGGACTACGAGCAGTACTTC
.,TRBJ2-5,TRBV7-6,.,CASSLGSKQGKSETQYF,TGTGCCAGCAGCTTAGGGTCGAAACAGGGAAAGTCAGAGACCCAGTACTTC
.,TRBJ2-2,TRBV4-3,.,CASSQDGWQGTGELFF,TGCGCCAGCAGCCAAGATGGGTGGCAGGGGACCGGGGAGCTGTTTTTT
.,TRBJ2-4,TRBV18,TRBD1,CASSQGQGVENIQYF,TGTGCCAGCTCGCAGGGACAGGGGGTCGAAAACATTCAGTACTTC